This record concerns one T cell receptor beta chain sequence. Patients who underwent sequencing had shown CD8+CD57+ cell expansion by flow cytometry. Each patient carried a diagnosis of severe acquired aplastic anemia. The record originates from a study of CD8+CD57+ T cells in acquired aplastic anemia. Profiling of TCR beta VDJ combinations and CDR3 sequences used genomic DNA as template. Each CDR3 protein gets one entry after TCRdb re-called the reads with MiXCR. Of about 160,000 distinct CDR3 sequences in the sample, about 64% were seen once. This CDR3 comprises 15 residues. The germline CDR1 and CDR2 sequences are DFQATT and SNEGSKA (reference sequence).

This TCR derives from a human donor with aplastic anemia. Sample: sorted CD4+, CD8+, or CD8+CD57+ T cells (not recorded which) from PBMCs. The rearrangement joins TRBV20-1 to TRBJ2-7; 8 nucleotides match TRBD2. The DNA end is a closer match to TRBJ2-1, so the J assignment may be wrong. The CDR3 bases are TGCAGTGCTAGATCGGCCGACGGGAGGGCCGGCGAGCAGTTCTTC. Protein sequence: CSARSADGRAGEQFF.